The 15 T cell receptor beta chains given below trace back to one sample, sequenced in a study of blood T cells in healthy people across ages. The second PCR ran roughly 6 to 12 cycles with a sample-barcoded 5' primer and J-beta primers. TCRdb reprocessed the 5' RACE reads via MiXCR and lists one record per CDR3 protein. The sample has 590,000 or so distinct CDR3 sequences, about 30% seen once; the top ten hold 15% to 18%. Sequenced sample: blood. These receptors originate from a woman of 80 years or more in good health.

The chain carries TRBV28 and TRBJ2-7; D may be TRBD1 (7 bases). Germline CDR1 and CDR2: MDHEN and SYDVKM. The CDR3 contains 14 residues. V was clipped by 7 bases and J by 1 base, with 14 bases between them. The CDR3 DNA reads TGTGCCAGCATGAACGCGGGACAGTCCTACGAGCAGTACTTC. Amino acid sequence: CASMNAGQSYEQYF.

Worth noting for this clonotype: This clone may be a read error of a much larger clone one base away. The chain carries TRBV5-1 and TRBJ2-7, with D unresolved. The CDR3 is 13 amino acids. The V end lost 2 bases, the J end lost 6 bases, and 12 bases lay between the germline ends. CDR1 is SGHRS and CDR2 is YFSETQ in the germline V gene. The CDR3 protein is CASSLGEPCEQYF. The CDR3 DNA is TGCGCCAGCAGCTTAGGCGAACCCTGCGAGCAGTACTTC.

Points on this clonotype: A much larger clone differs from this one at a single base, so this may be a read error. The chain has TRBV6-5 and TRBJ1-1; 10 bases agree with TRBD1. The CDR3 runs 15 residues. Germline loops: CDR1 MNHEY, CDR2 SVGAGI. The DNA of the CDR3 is TGTGCCAGCACTATGACAGGGGGCAGGAACAGTGAAGCTTTCTTT. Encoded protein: CASTMTGGRNSEAFF.

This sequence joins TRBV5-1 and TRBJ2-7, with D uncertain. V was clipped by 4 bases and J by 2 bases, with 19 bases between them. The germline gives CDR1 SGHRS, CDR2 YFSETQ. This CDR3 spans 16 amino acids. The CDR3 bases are TGCGCCAGCAGCCTGAGGACGGATTCCCGACCCTACGAGCAGTACTTC. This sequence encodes CASSLRTDSRPYEQYF.

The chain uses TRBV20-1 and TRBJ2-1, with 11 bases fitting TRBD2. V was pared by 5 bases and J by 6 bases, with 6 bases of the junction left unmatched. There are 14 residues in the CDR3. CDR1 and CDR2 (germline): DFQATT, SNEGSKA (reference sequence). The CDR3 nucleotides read TGCAGTGCTCCGGGACTAGCGGATACCAATGAGCAGTTCTTC. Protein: CSAPGLADTNEQFF.

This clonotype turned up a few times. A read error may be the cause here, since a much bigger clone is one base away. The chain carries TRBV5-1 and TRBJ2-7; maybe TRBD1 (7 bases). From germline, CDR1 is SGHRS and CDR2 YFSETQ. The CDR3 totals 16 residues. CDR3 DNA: TGCGCCGGCAGCCCCCAGGGGGGATCAACTCCCTACGAGCAGTACTTC. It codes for CAGSPQGGSTPYEQYF.

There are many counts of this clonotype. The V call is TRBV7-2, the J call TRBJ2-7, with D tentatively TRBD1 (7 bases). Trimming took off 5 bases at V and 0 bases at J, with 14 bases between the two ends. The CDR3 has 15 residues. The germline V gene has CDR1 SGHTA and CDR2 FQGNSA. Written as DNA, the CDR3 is TGTGCCAGCAGCGGGCAGGGGGGTAGCTCCTACGAGCAGTACTTC. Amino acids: CASSGQGGSSYEQYF.

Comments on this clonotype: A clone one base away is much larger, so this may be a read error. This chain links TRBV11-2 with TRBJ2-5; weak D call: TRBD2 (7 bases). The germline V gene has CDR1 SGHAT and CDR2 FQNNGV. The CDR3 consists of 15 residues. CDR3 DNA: TGTGCCAGCAACGAGTGGGGGGGGCTTGGAGAGGCCCAGTACTTC. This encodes CASNEWGGLGEAQYF.

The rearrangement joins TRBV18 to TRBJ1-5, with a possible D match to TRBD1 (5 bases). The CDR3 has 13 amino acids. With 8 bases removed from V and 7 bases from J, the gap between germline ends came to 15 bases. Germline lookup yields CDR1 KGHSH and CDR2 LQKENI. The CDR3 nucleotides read TGTGCCAGCGCGGGGCAGGGAGAACAGCCCCAGCATTTT. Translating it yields CASAGQGEQPQHF.

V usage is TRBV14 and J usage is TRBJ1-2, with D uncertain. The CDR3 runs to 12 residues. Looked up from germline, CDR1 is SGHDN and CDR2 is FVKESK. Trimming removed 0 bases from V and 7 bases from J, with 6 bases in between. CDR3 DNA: TGTGCCAGCAGCCAAGAGGATCTTGGCTACACCTTC. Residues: CASSQEDLGYTF.

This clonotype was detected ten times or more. Written as DNA, the CDR3 is TGTGCCAGCAGTCTAGGGACACCCTCGAGTTACGAGCAGTACTTC. Translating it yields CASSLGTPSSYEQYF. J is TRBJ2-7 and V is TRBV6-5; D possibly corresponds to TRBD1 (6 bases). The CDR3 has 15 amino acids. Germline V CDR1 and CDR2: MNHEY, SVGAGI. V lost 5 bases and J 4 bases, leaving 18 bases between the germline ends.

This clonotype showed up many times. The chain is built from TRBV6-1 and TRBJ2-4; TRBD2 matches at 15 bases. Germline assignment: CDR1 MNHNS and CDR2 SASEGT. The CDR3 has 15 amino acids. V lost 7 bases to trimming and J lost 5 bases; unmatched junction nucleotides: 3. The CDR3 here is CASIRTSGGENIQYF. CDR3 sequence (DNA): TGTGCCAGCATAAGGACTAGCGGGGGGGAAAACATTCAGTACTTC.

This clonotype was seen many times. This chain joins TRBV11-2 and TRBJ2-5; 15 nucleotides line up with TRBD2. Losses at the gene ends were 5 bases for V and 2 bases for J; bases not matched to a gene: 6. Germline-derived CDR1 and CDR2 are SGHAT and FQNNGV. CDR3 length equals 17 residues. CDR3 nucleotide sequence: TGTGCCAGCAGCCCCGGGACTAGCGGGGGGCTACAAGAGACCCAGTACTTC. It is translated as CASSPGTSGGLQETQYF.

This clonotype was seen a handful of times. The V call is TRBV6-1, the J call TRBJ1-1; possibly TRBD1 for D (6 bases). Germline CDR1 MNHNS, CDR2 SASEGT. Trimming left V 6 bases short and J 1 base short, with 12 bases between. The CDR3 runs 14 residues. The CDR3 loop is CASRVTGENTEAFF. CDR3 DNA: TGTGCCAGCAGGGTGACAGGAGAGAACACTGAAGCTTTCTTT.

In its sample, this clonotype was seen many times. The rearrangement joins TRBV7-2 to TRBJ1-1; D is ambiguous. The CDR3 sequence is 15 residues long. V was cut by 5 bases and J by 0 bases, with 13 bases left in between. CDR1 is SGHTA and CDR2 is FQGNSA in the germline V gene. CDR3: CASSLNKGLNTEAFF. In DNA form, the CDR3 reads TGTGCCAGCAGCCTTAATAAGGGTCTGAACACTGAAGCTTTCTTT.